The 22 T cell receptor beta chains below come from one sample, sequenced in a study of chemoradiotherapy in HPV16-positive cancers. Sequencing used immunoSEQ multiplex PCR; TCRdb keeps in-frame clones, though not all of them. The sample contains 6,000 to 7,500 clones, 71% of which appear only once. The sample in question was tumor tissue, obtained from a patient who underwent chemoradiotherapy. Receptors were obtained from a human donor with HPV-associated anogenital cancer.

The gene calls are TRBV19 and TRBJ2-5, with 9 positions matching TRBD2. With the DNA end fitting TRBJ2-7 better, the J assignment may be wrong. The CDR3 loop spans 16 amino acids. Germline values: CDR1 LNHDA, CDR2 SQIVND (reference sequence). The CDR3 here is CASTPRAGGDFYEQYF. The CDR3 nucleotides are TGTGCCAGTACCCCTCGGGCGGGGGGGGATTTCTACGAGCAGTACTTC.

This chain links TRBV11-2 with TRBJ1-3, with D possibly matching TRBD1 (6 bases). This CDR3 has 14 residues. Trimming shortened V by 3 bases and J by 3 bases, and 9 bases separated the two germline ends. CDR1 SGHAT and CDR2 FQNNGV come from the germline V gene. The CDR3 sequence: CASSLGQGGNTIYF. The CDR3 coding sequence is TGTGCCAGCAGCTTGGGACAAGGTGGAAACACCATATATTTT.

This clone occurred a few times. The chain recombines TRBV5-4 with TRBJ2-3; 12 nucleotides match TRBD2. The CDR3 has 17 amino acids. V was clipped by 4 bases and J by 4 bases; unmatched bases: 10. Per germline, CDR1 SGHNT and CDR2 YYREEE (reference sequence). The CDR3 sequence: CASSIEGLAGGADTQYF. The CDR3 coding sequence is TGTGCCAGCAGCATCGAGGGCCTAGCGGGAGGGGCAGATACGCAGTATTTT.

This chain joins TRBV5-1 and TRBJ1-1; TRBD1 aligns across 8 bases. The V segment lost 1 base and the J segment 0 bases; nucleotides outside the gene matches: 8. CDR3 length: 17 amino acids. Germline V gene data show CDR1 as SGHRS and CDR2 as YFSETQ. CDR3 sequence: CASSLIPGGDMNTEAFF. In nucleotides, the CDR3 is TGCGCCAGCAGCTTGATCCCAGGGGGCGACATGAACACTGAAGCTTTCTTT.

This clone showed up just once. As DNA, the CDR3 is TGTGCCAGCAGTGATAGGAGGGAGCGGGAAAAACTGTTTTTT. This translates into CASSDRREREKLFF. The genes are TRBV28 and TRBJ1-4; D ambiguous. There are 14 residues in the CDR3. V lost 5 bases, J lost 8 bases, and 15 bases lay in between. Per germline, CDR1 MDHEN and CDR2 SYDVKM.

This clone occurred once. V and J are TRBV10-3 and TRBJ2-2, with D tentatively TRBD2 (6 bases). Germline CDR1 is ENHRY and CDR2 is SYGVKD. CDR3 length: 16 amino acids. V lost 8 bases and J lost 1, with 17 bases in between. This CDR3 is CAIGLPGTENTGELFF. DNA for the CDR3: TGTGCCATCGGACTACCCGGGACTGAGAACACCGGGGAGCTGTTTTTT.

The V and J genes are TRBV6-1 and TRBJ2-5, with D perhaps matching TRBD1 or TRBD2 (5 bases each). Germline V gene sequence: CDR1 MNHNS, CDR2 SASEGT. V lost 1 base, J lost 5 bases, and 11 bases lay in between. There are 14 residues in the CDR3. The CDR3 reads CASSEGGAEETQYF. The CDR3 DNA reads TGTGCCAGCAGTGAAGGAGGGGCGGAGGAGACCCAGTACTTC.

As DNA, the CDR3 is TGCGCCAGCAGCCAAGGAACAAGCGGGAGGGCCGGAGGGGAGCTGTTTTTT. Residues: CASSQGTSGRAGGELFF. This chain uses TRBV4-3 with TRBJ2-2; TRBD2 matches 10 bases. V lost 1 base, J lost 8 bases, and 10 bases stayed unmatched. From germline, CDR1 is LGHNA and CDR2 YSLEER. CDR3 size: 17 residues.

CDR3 in amino acids: CSVSGTSGAYEQYF. The DNA for the CDR3 is TGCAGCGTTTCGGGGACTAGCGGTGCCTACGAGCAGTACTTC. The V and J genes are TRBV29-1 and TRBJ2-7, with 11 bases lining up with TRBD2. V was clipped by 5 bases and J by 2 bases; unmatched bases: 5. The CDR3 is 14 amino acids. The V gene's germline CDR1 is SQVTM and CDR2 ANQGSEA.

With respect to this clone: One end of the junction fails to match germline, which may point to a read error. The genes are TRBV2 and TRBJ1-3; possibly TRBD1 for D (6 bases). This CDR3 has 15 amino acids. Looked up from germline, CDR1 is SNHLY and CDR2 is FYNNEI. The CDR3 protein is CASREGGGAGNTIYF. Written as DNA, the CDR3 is TGTGCCAGCAGGGAAGGTGGGGGCGCTGGAAACACCATATATTTT.

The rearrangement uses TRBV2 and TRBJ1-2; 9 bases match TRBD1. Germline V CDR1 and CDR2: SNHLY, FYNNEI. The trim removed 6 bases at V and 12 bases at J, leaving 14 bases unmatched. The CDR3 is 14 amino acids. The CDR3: CASSPDGTGKGNTF. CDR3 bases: TGTGCCAGCAGCCCAGATGGGACAGGGAAAGGGAACACCTTC.

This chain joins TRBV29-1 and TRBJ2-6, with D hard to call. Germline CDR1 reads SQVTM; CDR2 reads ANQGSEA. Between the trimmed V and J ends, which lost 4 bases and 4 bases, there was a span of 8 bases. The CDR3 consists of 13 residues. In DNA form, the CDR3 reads TGCAGCGTTGGGGCAGACGGGGCCAACGTCCTGACTTTC. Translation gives CSVGADGANVLTF.

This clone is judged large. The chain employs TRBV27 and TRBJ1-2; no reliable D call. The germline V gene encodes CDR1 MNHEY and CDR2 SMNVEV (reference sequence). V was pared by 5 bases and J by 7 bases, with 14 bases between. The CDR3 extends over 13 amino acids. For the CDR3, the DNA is TGTGCCAGCAGTGCTACAGCGGGCGGTGGCTACACCTTC. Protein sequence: CASSATAGGGYTF.

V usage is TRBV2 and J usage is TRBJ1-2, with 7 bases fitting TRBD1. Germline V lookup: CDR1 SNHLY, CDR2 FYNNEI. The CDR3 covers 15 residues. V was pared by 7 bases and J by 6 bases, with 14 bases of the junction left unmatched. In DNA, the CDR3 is TGTGCCAGCATTCCCTCGACAGGGAGATACGATGGCTACACCTTC. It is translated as CASIPSTGRYDGYTF.

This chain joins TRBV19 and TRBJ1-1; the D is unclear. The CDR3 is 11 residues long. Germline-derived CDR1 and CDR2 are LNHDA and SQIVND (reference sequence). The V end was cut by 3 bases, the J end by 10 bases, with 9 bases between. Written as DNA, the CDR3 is TGTGCCAGTAGTATTTCGATTGGAGCTTTCTTT. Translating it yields CASSISIGAFF.

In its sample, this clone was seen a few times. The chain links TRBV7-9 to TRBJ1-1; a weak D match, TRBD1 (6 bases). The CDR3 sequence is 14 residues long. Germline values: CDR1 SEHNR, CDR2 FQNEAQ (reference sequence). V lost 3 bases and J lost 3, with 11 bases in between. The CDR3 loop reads CASSLTRQDTEAFF. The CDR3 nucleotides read TGTGCCAGCAGCTTGACAAGACAGGACACTGAAGCTTTCTTT.

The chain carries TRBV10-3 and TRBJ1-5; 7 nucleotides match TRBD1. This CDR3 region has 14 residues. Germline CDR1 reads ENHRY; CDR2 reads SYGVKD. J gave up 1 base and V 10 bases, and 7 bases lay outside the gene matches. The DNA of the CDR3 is TGTGCCACCTGTCCAGGGGGAAGCAATCAGCCCCAGCATTTT. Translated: CATCPGGSNQPQHF.

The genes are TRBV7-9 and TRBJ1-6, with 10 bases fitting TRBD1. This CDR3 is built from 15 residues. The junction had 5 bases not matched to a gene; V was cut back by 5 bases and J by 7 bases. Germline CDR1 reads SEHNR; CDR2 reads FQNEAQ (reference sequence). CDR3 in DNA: TGTGCCAGCAGCCTCGGGACAGGGGACAATTCACCCCTCCACTTT. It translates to CASSLGTGDNSPLHF.

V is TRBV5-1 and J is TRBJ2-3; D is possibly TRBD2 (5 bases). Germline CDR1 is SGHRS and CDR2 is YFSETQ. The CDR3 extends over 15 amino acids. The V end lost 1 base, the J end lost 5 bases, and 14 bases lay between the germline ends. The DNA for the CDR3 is TGCGCCAGCAGCTTGAACGGGATGATGAGAGATACGCAGTATTTT. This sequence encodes CASSLNGMMRDTQYF.

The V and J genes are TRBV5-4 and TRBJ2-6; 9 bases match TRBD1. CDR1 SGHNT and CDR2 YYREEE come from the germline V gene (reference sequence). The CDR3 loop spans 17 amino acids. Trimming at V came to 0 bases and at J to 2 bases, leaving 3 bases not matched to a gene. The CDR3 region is CASSLGDRGTGANVLTF. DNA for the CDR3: TGTGCCAGCAGCTTGGGTGACAGGGGGACTGGGGCCAACGTCCTGACTTTC.

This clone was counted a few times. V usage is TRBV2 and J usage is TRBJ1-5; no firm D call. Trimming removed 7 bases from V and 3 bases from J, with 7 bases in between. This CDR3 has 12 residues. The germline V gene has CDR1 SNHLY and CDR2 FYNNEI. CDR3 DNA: TGTGCCAGCAACGGGAACAATCAGCCCCAGCATTTT. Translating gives CASNGNNQPQHF. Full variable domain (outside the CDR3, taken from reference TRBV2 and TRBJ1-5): EPEVTQTPSHQVTQMGQEVILRCVPISNHLYFYWYRQILGQKVEFLVSFYNNEISEKSEIFDDQFSVERPDGSNFTLKIRSTKLEDSAMYFCASNGNNQPQHFGDGTRLSIL.

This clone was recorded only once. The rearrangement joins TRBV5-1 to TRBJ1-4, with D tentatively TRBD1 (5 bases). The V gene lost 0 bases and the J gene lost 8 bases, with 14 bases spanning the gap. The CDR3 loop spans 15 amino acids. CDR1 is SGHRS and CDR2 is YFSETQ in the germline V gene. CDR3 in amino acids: CASSLDGGRGEKLFF. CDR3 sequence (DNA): TGCGCCAGCAGCTTGGATGGGGGTCGCGGAGAAAAACTGTTTTTT. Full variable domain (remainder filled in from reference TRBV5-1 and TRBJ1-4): KAGVTQTPRYLIKTRGQQVTLSCSPISGHRSVSWYQQTPGQGLQFLFEYFSETQRNKGNFPGRFSGRQFSNSRSEMNVSTLELGDSALYLCASSLDGGRGEKLFFGSGTQLSVL.